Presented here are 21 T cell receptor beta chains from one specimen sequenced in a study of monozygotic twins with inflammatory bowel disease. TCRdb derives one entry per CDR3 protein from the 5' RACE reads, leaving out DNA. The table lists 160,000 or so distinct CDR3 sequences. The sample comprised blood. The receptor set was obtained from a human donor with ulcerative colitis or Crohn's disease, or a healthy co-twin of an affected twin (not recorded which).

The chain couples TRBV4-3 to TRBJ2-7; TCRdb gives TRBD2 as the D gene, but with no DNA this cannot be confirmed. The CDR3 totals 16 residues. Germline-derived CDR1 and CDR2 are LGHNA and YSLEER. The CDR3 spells CASSQVTSGSGNEQYF.

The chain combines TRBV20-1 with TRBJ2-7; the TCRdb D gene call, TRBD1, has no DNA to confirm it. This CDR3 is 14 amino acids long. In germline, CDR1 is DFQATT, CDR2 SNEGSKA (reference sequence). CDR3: CSASQGAQGNEQYF.

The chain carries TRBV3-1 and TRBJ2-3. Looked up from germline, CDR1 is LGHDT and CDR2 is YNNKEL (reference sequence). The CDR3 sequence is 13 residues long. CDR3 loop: CASSQSVADTQYF.

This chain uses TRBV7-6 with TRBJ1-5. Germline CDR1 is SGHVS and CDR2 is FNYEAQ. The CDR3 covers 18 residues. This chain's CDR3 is CASSLKKFGRAGNQPQHF.

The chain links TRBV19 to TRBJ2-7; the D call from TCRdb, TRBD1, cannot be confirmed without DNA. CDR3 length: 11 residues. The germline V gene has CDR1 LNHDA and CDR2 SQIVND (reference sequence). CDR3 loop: CASSFRAREYF. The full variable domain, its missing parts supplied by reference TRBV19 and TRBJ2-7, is DGGITQSPKYLFRKEGQNVTLSCEQNLNHDAMYWYRQDPGQGLRLIYYSQIVNDFQKGDIAEGYSVSREKKESFPLTVTSAQKNPTAFYLCASSFRAREYFGPGTRLTVT.

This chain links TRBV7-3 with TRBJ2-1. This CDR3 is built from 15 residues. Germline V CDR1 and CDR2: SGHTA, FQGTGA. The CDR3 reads CASSSEREPYNEQFF.

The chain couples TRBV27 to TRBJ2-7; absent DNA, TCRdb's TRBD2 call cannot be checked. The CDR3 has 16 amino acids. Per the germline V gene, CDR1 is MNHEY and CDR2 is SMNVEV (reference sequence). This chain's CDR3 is CASSLSRGTSNYEQYF.

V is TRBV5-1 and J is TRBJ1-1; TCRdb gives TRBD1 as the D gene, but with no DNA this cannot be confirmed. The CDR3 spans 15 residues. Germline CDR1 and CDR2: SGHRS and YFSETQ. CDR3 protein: CASSRTTGMNTEAFF.

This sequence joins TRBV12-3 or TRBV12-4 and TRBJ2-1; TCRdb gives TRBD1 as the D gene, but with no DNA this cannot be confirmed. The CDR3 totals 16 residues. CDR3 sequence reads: CASSLSRGRVYNEQFF.

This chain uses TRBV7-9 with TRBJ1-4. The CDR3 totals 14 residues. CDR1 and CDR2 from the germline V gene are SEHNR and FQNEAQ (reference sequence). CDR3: CASSSRALNEKLFF.

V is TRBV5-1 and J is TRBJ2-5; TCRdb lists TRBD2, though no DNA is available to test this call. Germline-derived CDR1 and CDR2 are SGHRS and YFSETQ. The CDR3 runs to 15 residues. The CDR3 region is CASSLGTSSDETQYF.

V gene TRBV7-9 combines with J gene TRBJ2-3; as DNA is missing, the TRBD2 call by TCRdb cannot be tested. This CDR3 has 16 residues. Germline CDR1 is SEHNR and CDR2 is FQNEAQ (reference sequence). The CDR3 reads CASSSGLAGTTDTQYF.

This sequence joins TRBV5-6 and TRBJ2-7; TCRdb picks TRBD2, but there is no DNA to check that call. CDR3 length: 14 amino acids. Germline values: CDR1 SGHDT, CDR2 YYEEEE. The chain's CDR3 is CASSFASGGYEQYF.

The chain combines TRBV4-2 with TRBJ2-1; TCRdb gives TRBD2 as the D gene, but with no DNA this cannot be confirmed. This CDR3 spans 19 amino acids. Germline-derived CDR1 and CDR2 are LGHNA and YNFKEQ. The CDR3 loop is CASSQPPLTGDVSYNEQFF.

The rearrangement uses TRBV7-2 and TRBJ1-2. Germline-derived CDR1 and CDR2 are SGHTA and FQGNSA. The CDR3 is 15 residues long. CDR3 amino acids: CASSFGVLTTYGYTF.

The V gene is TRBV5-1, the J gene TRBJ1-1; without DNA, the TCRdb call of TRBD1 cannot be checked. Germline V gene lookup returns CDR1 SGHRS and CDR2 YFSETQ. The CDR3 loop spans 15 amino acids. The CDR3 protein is CASSLEDSLNTEAFF.

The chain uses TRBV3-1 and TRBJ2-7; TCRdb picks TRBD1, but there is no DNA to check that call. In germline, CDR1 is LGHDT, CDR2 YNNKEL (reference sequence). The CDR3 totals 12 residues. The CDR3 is CASSQPGYEQYF.

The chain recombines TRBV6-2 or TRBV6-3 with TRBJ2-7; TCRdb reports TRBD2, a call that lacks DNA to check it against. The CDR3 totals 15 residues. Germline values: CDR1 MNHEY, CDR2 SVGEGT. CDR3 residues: CASSYGTSGSYEQYF.

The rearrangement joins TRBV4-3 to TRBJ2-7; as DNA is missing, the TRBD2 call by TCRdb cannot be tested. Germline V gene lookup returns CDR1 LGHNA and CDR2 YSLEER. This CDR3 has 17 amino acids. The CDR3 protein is CASSQATGASGTYEQYF.

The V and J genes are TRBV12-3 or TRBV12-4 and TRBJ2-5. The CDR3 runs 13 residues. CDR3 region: CASSLWAGETQYF.

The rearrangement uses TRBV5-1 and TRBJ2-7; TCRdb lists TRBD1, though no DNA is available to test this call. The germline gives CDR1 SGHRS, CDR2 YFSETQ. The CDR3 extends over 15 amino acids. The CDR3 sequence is CASSSSGQGLGEQYF.